One sample yielded the 21 T cell receptor beta chains listed below, sequenced in a study of T cell responses to AZD1222 COVID-19 vaccine. TCRdb keeps only in-frame clones here, not all; method: immunoSEQ multiplex PCR. The sample holds 110,000 to 150,000 clones; approximately 86% are singletons and the top ten take approximately 3.4%. Sequencing was performed on peripheral blood, taken on day 0 of AZD1222 vaccination. These receptors came from an adult in good health.

Only a few counts were recorded for this clone. The chain combines TRBV12-3 or TRBV12-4 with TRBJ1-2; weak D call: TRBD1 (5 bases). The CDR3 sequence is 11 residues long. Trimming cost V 6 bases and J 4 bases, with 6 bases left between them. CDR3 amino acids: CASSQGYGYTF. The CDR3 bases are TGTGCCAGCAGCCAGGGCTATGGCTACACCTTC.

This clone is a singleton in its sample. The V and J genes are TRBV14 and TRBJ1-2; TRBD1 aligns across 8 bases. This CDR3 spans 15 amino acids. Trimming at V came to 1 base and at J to 4 bases, leaving 5 bases not matched to a gene. In germline, CDR1 is SGHDN, CDR2 FVKESK. The CDR3 DNA is TGTGCCAGCAGCCAAGGGGACAGGCCCATCTATGGCTACACCTTC. Its protein is CASSQGDRPIYGYTF.

The genes are TRBV7-2 and TRBJ2-3; D call uncertain. CDR3 length: 13 residues. Germline V lookup: CDR1 SGHTA, CDR2 FQGNSA. Trimming left V 0 bases short and J 6 bases short, with 7 bases between. The CDR3 region has the DNA TGTGCCAGCAGCTTAGCGGGCCTCGATACGCAGTATTTT. Translated, it gives CASSLAGLDTQYF. Combining the CDR3 with reference TRBV7-2 and TRBJ2-3 gives the whole variable domain GAGVSQSPSNKVTEKGKDVELRCDPISGHTALYWYRQSLGQGLEFLIYFQGNSAPDKSGLPSDRFSAERTGGSVSTLTIQRTQQEDSAVYLCASSLAGLDTQYFGPGTRLTVL.

The V call is TRBV27, the J call TRBJ1-1; D gene unclear. Germline V gene lookup returns CDR1 MNHEY and CDR2 SMNVEV (reference sequence). The CDR3 covers 12 residues. Trimming pared 6 bases from V and 6 bases from J, leaving 11 bases between. The CDR3 region has the DNA TGTGCCAGCAGCCGAGGTGCCGCTGAAGCTTTCTTT. This gives the protein CASSRGAAEAFF.

The rearrangement joins TRBV19 to TRBJ2-6, with D maybe TRBD2 (5 bases). This CDR3 is built from 15 residues. Germline V CDR1 and CDR2: LNHDA, SQIVND (reference sequence). V dropped 4 bases and J dropped 0 bases, with 7 bases sitting between them. CDR3 protein: CASSSRDSGANVLTF. Written as DNA, the CDR3 is TGTGCCAGTAGTAGTCGGGACTCTGGGGCCAACGTCCTGACTTTC.

The chain links TRBV19 to TRBJ1-3; unclear D gene. V was pared by 0 bases and J by 0 bases, with 12 bases between. The CDR3 has 17 amino acids. The V gene's germline CDR1 is LNHDA and CDR2 SQIVND (reference sequence). The CDR3 reads CASSIDIRQNSGNTIYF. The CDR3 DNA sequence: TGTGCCAGTAGTATAGATATCAGGCAGAACTCTGGAAACACCATATATTTT.

This rearrangement joins TRBV30 to TRBJ2-7; weak D call: TRBD2 (5 bases). This CDR3 has 13 amino acids. The germline V gene has CDR1 GTSNPN and CDR2 SVGIG (reference sequence). V was cut by 0 bases and J by 5 bases, with 11 bases left in between. The DNA for the CDR3 is TGTGCCTGGAGTGTAACTAGACGCCACGAGCAGTACTTC. Protein product: CAWSVTRRHEQYF.

The chain links TRBV27 to TRBJ2-1; D is unclear. Per the germline V gene, CDR1 is MNHEY and CDR2 is SMNVEV (reference sequence). The ends were cut back, 3 bases at V and 10 bases at J, with 13 bases in the middle. The CDR3 is made up of 13 amino acids. The CDR3 DNA reads as TGTGCCAGCAGTTTGCTATTGACGGGCGAGCAGTTCTTC. Residues: CASSLLLTGEQFF.

The CDR3 reads CASSLSGEYGYTF. CDR3 bases: TGTGCCAGCAGTTTATCAGGGGAGTATGGCTACACCTTC. The chain combines TRBV27 with TRBJ1-2, with D perhaps matching TRBD1 (5 bases). From germline, CDR1 is MNHEY and CDR2 SMNVEV (reference sequence). The ends were cut back, 0 bases at V and 5 bases at J, with 7 bases in the middle. The CDR3 covers 13 residues.

The chain combines TRBV29-1 with TRBJ1-1; D gene uncertain. Deletions cut 5 bases from V and 1 base from J, with 5 bases between. Germline V gene sequence: CDR1 SQVTM, CDR2 ANQGSEA. CDR3 length equals 11 residues. The CDR3 region has the DNA TGCAGCGTTTCGGCGAACACTGAAGCTTTCTTT. It translates to CSVSANTEAFF.

This clone was observed a single time. The chain recombines TRBV5-1 with TRBJ2-1; D is uncertain. Germline-derived CDR1 and CDR2 are SGHRS and YFSETQ. The CDR3 contains 16 residues. Trimming stripped 0 bases from V and 0 bases from J, with 10 bases between. The CDR3 spells CASSLDGQPSYNEQFF. The CDR3 DNA is TGCGCCAGCAGCTTGGACGGGCAGCCCTCCTACAATGAGCAGTTCTTC.

In this sample, this clone turned up a few times. This chain uses TRBV27 with TRBJ1-1; TRBD1 might be the D (6 bases). The length of the CDR3 is 17 residues. In germline, CDR1 is MNHEY, CDR2 SMNVEV (reference sequence). Trimming stripped 4 bases from V and 0 bases from J, with 18 bases between. CDR3: CASSYMGGAGMNTEAFF. The CDR3 DNA follows: TGTGCCAGCAGTTATATGGGGGGGGCCGGTATGAACACTGAAGCTTTCTTT.

This clone showed up just once. The genes are TRBV21-1 and TRBJ1-2; the table's D gene call, TRBD1, was not cross checked with the DNA. TRBV21-1 is tagged as a pseudogene. The CDR3 is made up of 16 amino acids. The CDR3 nucleotides are TGTGCCAGCAGCAGTAAGGATATGGGGCTTAACTATGGCTACACCTTC. Translation gives CASSSKDMGLNYGYTF.

This clone showed up just once. The rearrangement joins TRBV5-4 to TRBJ2-1; D not resolved. The CDR3 runs to 13 residues. Per germline, CDR1 SGHNT and CDR2 YYREEE (reference sequence). Trimming left V 9 bases short and J 8 bases short, with 18 bases between. CDR3 region: CAIHGLSRDEQFF. The CDR3 region has the DNA TGTGCCATCCATGGCTTATCCCGGGATGAGCAGTTCTTC.

The CDR3 DNA follows: TGTGCCAGCAGCTTAGCGACCCTCGAGCGGGTCTCCTACGAGCAGTACTTC. It codes for CASSLATLERVSYEQYF. The chain recombines TRBV7-9 with TRBJ2-7, with D possibly matching TRBD2 (6 bases). The CDR3 runs to 17 residues. CDR1 SEHNR and CDR2 FQNEAQ come from the germline V gene (reference sequence). The V and J ends lost 0 bases and 0 bases respectively, with 15 bases between them.

J is TRBJ2-3 and V is TRBV9; 9 bases agree with TRBD2. Germline-derived CDR1 and CDR2 are SGDLS and YYNGEE. The CDR3 covers 14 residues. Unmatched junction bases numbered 0, after V lost 3 bases and J lost 1 base. This chain's CDR3 is CASSGLAGTDTQYF. The CDR3 DNA sequence: TGTGCCAGCAGCGGACTAGCGGGCACAGATACGCAGTATTTT.

V gene TRBV7-2 combines with J gene TRBJ2-7; TRBD1 matches 7 bases. CDR1 is SGHTA and CDR2 is FQGNSA in the germline V gene. V was pared by 4 bases and J by 9 bases, with 12 bases of the junction left unmatched. The CDR3 sequence is 14 residues long. The CDR3 loop is CASSSGTDLRGQYF. CDR3 nucleotides: TGTGCCAGCAGCTCCGGGACAGACCTACGAGGGCAGTACTTC.

The V and J genes are TRBV29-1 and TRBJ1-5; weak D call: TRBD1 (5 bases). Trimming shortened V by 5 bases and J by 7 bases, and 18 bases separated the two germline ends. The CDR3 runs to 14 residues. The germline V gene has CDR1 SQVTM and CDR2 ANQGSEA. This chain's CDR3 is CSVSPAAQGQPQHF. Here the CDR3 DNA reads TGCAGCGTTTCCCCGGCGGCGCAGGGACAGCCCCAGCATTTT. The whole variable domain, filled in from reference TRBV29-1 and TRBJ1-5, reads SAVISQKPSRDICQRGTSLTIQCQVDSQVTMMFWYRQQPGQSLTLIATANQGSEATYESGFVIDKFPISRPNLTFSTLTVSNMSPEDSSIYLCSVSPAAQGQPQHFGDGTRLSIL.

The CDR3 sequence: CASKGTGIFRDSPLHF. The CDR3, as DNA: TGCGCCAGCAAGGGGACAGGGATCTTTCGGGATTCACCCCTCCACTTT. The chain couples TRBV5-1 to TRBJ1-6; 9 nucleotides align to TRBD1. Looked up from germline, CDR1 is SGHRS and CDR2 is YFSETQ. After removal of 6 bases from V and 8 bases from J, the junction contained 12 bases not matched to a gene. The CDR3 loop spans 16 amino acids.

This clone was seen once. This sequence joins TRBV7-9 and TRBJ1-1, with 7 bases lining up with TRBD1. The V gene end was trimmed by 5 bases and the J gene end by 2 bases; junction bases not matched to a gene: 5. The CDR3 totals 14 residues. In germline, CDR1 is SEHNR, CDR2 FQNEAQ (reference sequence). The CDR3 is CASSLGQHNTEAFF. DNA for the CDR3: TGTGCCAGCAGCCTGGGACAGCACAACACTGAAGCTTTCTTT.

The chain recombines TRBV11-3 with TRBJ2-5, with D perhaps matching TRBD2 (6 bases). V was shortened by 1 base and J by 5 bases, with 20 bases between the two germline ends. The germline gives CDR1 SGHNT, CDR2 YENEEA. The CDR3 loop spans 17 amino acids. CDR3 loop: CASSLGTGSLRGETQYF. CDR3 in DNA: TGTGCCAGCAGCTTAGGGACCGGGAGCCTGAGAGGGGAGACCCAGTACTTC.